The 2 T cell receptor beta chains below come from one sample, sequenced in a study of kidney transplant recipient with SARS-CoV-2 infection. TCRdb redid the calling of the reads with MiXCR, one entry per CDR3 protein. The repertoire holds fewer than 250,000 distinct CDR3 sequences, with around 30% as singletons. The source was a blood sample, collected at baseline and on roughly day 110 from a kidney transplant recipient. All receptors come from a male patient aged 25-45 years who had COVID-19 and was a kidney transplant recipient. The graft donor may have given rise to some T cells.

This clonotype has a count of ten or more. The rearrangement uses TRBV29-1 and TRBJ1-1, with TRBD1 matching 7 bases. With V trimmed by 6 bases and J by 0 bases, 13 bases remained unmatched. Germline-derived CDR1 and CDR2 are SQVTM and ANQGSEA. The CDR3 is 16 amino acids. CDR3 sequence (DNA): TGCAGCGTCCGATACACCTCCGGGACAGTGAACACTGAAGCTTTCTTT. This encodes CSVRYTSGTVNTEAFF.

With regard to this clonotype: A much larger clonotype is one base distant, so this may be a read error. The CDR3 spells CASNLDWLGSEQYF. The CDR3 DNA follows: TGTGCCAGCAACTTAGATTGGCTAGGCAGCGAGCAGTACTTC. The rearrangement uses TRBV11-2 and TRBJ2-7, with D uncertain. The germline gives CDR1 SGHAT, CDR2 FQNNGV. CDR3 length: 14 residues.